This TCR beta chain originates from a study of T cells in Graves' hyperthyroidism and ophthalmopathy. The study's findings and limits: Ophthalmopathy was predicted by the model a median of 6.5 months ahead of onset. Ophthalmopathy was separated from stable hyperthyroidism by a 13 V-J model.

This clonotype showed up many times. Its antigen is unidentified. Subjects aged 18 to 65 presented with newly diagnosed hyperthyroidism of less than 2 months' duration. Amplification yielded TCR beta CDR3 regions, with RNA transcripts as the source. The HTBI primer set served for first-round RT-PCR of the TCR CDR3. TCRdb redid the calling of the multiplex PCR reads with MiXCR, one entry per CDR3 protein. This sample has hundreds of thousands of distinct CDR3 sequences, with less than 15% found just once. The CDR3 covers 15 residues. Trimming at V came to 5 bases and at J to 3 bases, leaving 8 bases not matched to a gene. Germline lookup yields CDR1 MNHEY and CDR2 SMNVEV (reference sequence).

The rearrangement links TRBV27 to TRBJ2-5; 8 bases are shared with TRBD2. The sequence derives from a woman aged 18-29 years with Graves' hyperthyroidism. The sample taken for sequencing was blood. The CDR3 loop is CASSTFSGTKETQYF. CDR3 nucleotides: TGTGCCAGCAGTACCTTTAGCGGGACGAAAGAGACCCAGTACTTC.